This paragraph covers one TCR beta chain sequence. It lacks a known antigen. No base quality information exists; no much larger clone differs at one position. The data derive from a study of blood T cell repertoires in COVID-19 (TCRdb year 2020). Context from the whole study: Collaborator samples came from the United States, Italy and Spain and covered acute and convalescent phases of COVID-19. The prospective study material was composed of cDNA or gDNA derived from T cells, B-cell-depleted T cells, or PBMCs. Deeply sampled blood TCRbeta repertoires from subjects exposed to, actively infected with, or recovered from COVID-19 were included in the dataset. The repertoires were released in a freely available public database meant as a resource for research on the immune response to SARS-CoV-2. The samples were drawn from two sources: the first 160 participants of the ongoing ImmuneRACE study, and 1,000 to 1,500 subjects contributed by 6 global collaborators. A de-identified subject ID, COVID-19 status, age in years and sex were almost always included in the sample metadata. HLA class I and class II types, where available, came from metadata supplied by the sample provider rather than from assay-based typing.

Each collaborating institution followed its own protocols to collect whole blood in K2EDTA tubes. For TCRbeta analysis, collaborators shipped samples in one of three forms: frozen whole blood, isolated PBMCs, or DNA extracted from either of those sample types. Points the paper makes about the study in general: Clinical and demographic metadata were provided uncurated, with the amount varying by source and participant.

V drops 3 bases and J drops 6 bases, leaving 18 bases in between. The CDR3 numbers 15 residues from cysteine through phenylalanine. Only the CDR3 DNA is retained, 45 bases long and in frame from the first base. The germline V gene specifies SGHTA as CDR1 and FQGNSA as CDR2. TCRbeta CDR3 regions were amplified from genomic DNA using the immunoSEQ Assay, a bias-controlled multiplex PCR. On the authors' methods: The number of nucleated cells in each sample was estimated by amplification of reference gene primers within the assay. To quantify the absolute abundance of each unique TCRbeta CDR3 rearrangement, sequence reads were collapsed and filtered. For each sample, productive Simpson clonality was calculated as the square root of Simpson's diversity index across productive rearrangements. Sourced from immuneACCESS, this table was stored by TCRdb with only in-frame sequences that have V and J called. A share of the clones is absent; for the studies checked, an unresolved V gene accounts for under half, and the remainder has no known explanation. The D gene and trimming were derived from the DNA, and the V and J assignments and clone size from that table. This sample lists some 140,000 clones; roughly 85% were detected once. The ten largest clonotypes hold approximately 4% of the sample.

The V and J genes are TRBV7-2 and TRBJ2-7; TRBD2 is perhaps the D gene, given 7 matching bases. Sequencing was carried out using peripheral blood. The TCR was taken from a man aged 55 to 70 with acute or convalescent COVID-19. At the DNA level, the sequence is TGTGCCAGCAGCTTGGGGGGGTCGGTCAGGGGCGAGCAGTACTTC. Its protein reads: CASSLGGSVRGEQYF.